The 30 T cell receptor beta chains listed next were all sequenced from one sample in a study of PD-1 blockade in classical Hodgkin lymphoma. The protocol was immunoSEQ multiplex PCR, while the TCRdb copy is restricted to in-frame clones and leaves out a portion. The repertoire holds approximately 99,000 clones, with about 89% as singletons. Relapse was seen in all patients after autologous stem cell transplantation, and brentuximab vedotin exposure was variable. The material was peripheral blood mononuclear cells (PBMCs), obtained before the second cycle of nivolumab. The receptors shown here come from a human donor with classical Hodgkin lymphoma.

The rearrangement links TRBV30 to TRBJ2-5; possibly TRBD1 or TRBD2 for D (6 bases each). Deletions cut 0 bases from V and 5 bases from J, with 16 bases between. The CDR3 is made up of 15 amino acids. Looked up from germline, CDR1 is GTSNPN and CDR2 is SVGIG (reference sequence). The CDR3 here is CAWSVPSGAKETQYF. In DNA form, the CDR3 reads TGTGCCTGGAGTGTACCGTCGGGGGCGAAGGAGACCCAGTACTTC. Full variable domain (outside the CDR3, taken from reference TRBV30 and TRBJ2-5): SQTIHQWPATLVQPVGSPLSLECTVEGTSNPNLYWYRQAAGRGLQLLFYSVGIGQISSEVPQNLSASRPQDRQFILSSKKLLLSDSGFYLCAWSVPSGAKETQYFGPGTRLLVL.

In this sample, this clone turned up once. This chain joins TRBV5-1 and TRBJ2-1; 7 nucleotides line up with TRBD2. With V trimmed by 6 bases and J by 3 bases, 6 bases remained unmatched. The length of the CDR3 is 14 residues. Germline CDR1 SGHRS, CDR2 YFSETQ. The CDR3 reads CASTAPGGYNEQFF. CDR3 coding DNA: TGCGCCAGCACGGCCCCGGGGGGCTACAATGAGCAGTTCTTC.

The chain links TRBV7-2 to TRBJ2-7; 8 nucleotides match TRBD2. This CDR3 contains 14 residues. The germline V gene has CDR1 SGHTA and CDR2 FQGNSA. The V gene end was trimmed by 1 base and the J gene end by 5 bases; junction bases not matched to a gene: 4. DNA of the CDR3: TGTGCCAGCAGCTTAGATCTAGCGGGTAACGAGCAGTACTTC. It encodes CASSLDLAGNEQYF.

The chain recombines TRBV28 with TRBJ2-2, with 8 bases lining up with TRBD2. The germline V gene encodes CDR1 MDHEN and CDR2 SYDVKM. The CDR3 consists of 16 residues. The V gene end was trimmed by 5 bases and the J gene end by 0 bases; junction bases not matched to a gene: 5. CDR3: CASSRPLAANTGELFF. The CDR3 DNA follows: TGTGCCAGCAGTCGTCCACTAGCGGCGAACACCGGGGAGCTGTTTTTT.

This clone was observed a few times. The rearrangement joins TRBV4-2 to TRBJ2-1, with 10 bases aligning to TRBD2. Losses at the gene ends were 1 base for V and 6 bases for J; bases not matched to a gene: 9. The CDR3 has 17 residues. The V gene's germline CDR1 is LGHNA and CDR2 YNFKEQ. CDR3 sequence reads: CASSQVLAGESGNEQFF. CDR3 in DNA: TGTGCCAGCAGCCAAGTCCTAGCGGGAGAATCAGGCAATGAGCAGTTCTTC.

V is TRBV6-5 and J is TRBJ2-7; 10 bases are shared with TRBD1. CDR1 is MNHEY, CDR2 SVGAGI, per germline. The length of the CDR3 is 15 residues. The J segment lost 5 bases and the V segment lost 0 bases, leaving 4 bases of the junction unmatched. The CDR3 sequence: CASSYSATGGNEQYF. DNA for the CDR3: TGTGCCAGCAGTTACTCGGCGACAGGGGGCAACGAGCAGTACTTC.

J is TRBJ2-3 and V is TRBV5-6, with 7 bases identical to TRBD2. Germline assignment: CDR1 SGHDT and CDR2 YYEEEE. CDR3 length: 15 residues. V was clipped by 2 bases and J by 6 bases; unmatched bases: 9. The chain's CDR3 is CASSFALAGDDTQYF. For the CDR3, the DNA is TGTGCCAGCAGCTTTGCCTTGGCGGGAGATGATACGCAGTATTTT.

This clone appeared a single time. V gene TRBV11-2 combines with J gene TRBJ1-2; 8 bases match TRBD1. This CDR3 has 15 residues. V shed 1 base, J shed 4 bases, and the junction held 5 bases outside the gene matches. Per the germline V gene, CDR1 is SGHAT and CDR2 is FQNNGV. The CDR3 bases are TGTGCCAGCAGCTTAGGGACAGGGCATCTCTATGGCTACACCTTC. As protein: CASSLGTGHLYGYTF.

A word on this clone: The identical CDR3 is also encoded by other nucleotide sequences in the sample. This chain joins TRBV7-2 and TRBJ2-5; 15 bases are a match to TRBD2. The CDR3 has 16 amino acids. Germline-derived CDR1 and CDR2 are SGHTA and FQGNSA. The trim removed 3 bases at V and 5 bases at J, leaving 4 bases unmatched. CDR3 amino acids: CASSLGLAGGRETQYF. CDR3 bases: TGTGCCAGCAGCTTGGGACTAGCGGGAGGTAGGGAGACCCAGTACTTC.

J is TRBJ1-2 and V is TRBV7-9; D remains unclear. Germline-derived CDR1 and CDR2 are SEHNR and FQNEAQ (reference sequence). CDR3 length equals 14 residues. V dropped 3 bases and J dropped 4 bases, with 12 bases sitting between them. In nucleotides, the CDR3 is TGTGCCAGCAGCTTCCGTACAACCCTCTATGGCTACACCTTC. It codes for CASSFRTTLYGYTF.

The CDR3 DNA is TGTGCCAGCTCACCCGCGGCCTCCTACAATGAGCAGTTCTTC. It codes for CASSPAASYNEQFF. The chain recombines TRBV18 with TRBJ2-1, with unresolved D. V lost 3 bases, J lost 0 bases, and 6 bases lay in between. The CDR3 loop spans 14 amino acids. Germline loops: CDR1 KGHSH, CDR2 LQKENI.

The J gene is TRBJ2-5, the V gene TRBV30; TRBD1 is a possible D gene (6 bases). Germline CDR1 and CDR2: GTSNPN and SVGIG (reference sequence). The CDR3 runs to 13 residues. The V end lost 8 bases, the J end lost 5 bases, and 18 bases lay between the germline ends. CDR3: CAGSQGPVETQYF. Written as DNA, the CDR3 is TGTGCCGGAAGTCAGGGGCCGGTTGAGACCCAGTACTTC.

The sample holds one count of this clone. The V and J genes are TRBV14 and TRBJ1-1; 9 bases are a match to TRBD1. The junction had 11 bases not matched to a gene; V was cut back by 5 bases and J by 4 bases. Germline V gene data show CDR1 as SGHDN and CDR2 as FVKESK. The length of the CDR3 is 16 residues. As DNA, the CDR3 is TGTGCCAGCAGCGCCCATTCACAGGGGGCTGGCACTGAAGCTTTCTTT. It codes for CASSAHSQGAGTEAFF.

This CDR3 reads CASSVEGTSLGFTDTQYF. The CDR3 DNA reads TGTGCCAGCAGCGTAGAAGGGACTAGTCTGGGGTTCACAGATACGCAGTATTTT. This rearrangement joins TRBV9 to TRBJ2-3, with 8 bases aligning to TRBD2. There are 18 residues in the CDR3. V lost 0 bases and J lost 2; bases outside the gene matches: 11. In germline, CDR1 is SGDLS, CDR2 YYNGEE. Filled out from reference TRBV9 and TRBJ2-3, the complete variable domain reads DSGVTQTPKHLITATGQRVTLRCSPRSGDLSVYWYQQSLDQGLQFLIQYYNGEERAKGNILERFSAQQFPDLHSELNLSSLELGDSALYFCASSVEGTSLGFTDTQYFGPGTRLTVL.

The chain employs TRBV28 and TRBJ2-7; D may be TRBD1 or TRBD2 (5 bases each). The germline V and J ends were trimmed by 2 bases and 4 bases, with 12 bases remaining between them. The germline CDR1 and CDR2 sequences are MDHEN and SYDVKM. The CDR3 is made up of 14 amino acids. The CDR3 DNA reads as TGTGCCAGCAGTTTAACCAGGGACCAGTACGAGCAGTACTTC. Translated: CASSLTRDQYEQYF.

The gene calls are TRBV13 and TRBJ1-1, with TRBD1 as a possible D gene (6 bases). Trimming pared 6 bases from V and 10 bases from J, leaving 21 bases between. CDR1 is PRHDT, CDR2 FYEKMQ, per germline (reference sequence). The CDR3 covers 14 residues. Written as DNA, the CDR3 is TGTGCCAGCAGTAACCCTTTCGCCGGGGGCATAGCTTTCTTT. Its translation is CASSNPFAGGIAFF. The full variable domain, completed using reference TRBV13 and TRBJ1-1, is AAGVIQSPRHLIKEKRETATLKCYPIPRHDTVYWYQQGPGQDPQFLISFYEKMQSDKGSIPDRFSAQQFSDYHSELNMSSLELGDSALYFCASSNPFAGGIAFFGQGTRLTVV.

This clone was counted only a few times. The V gene is TRBV5-1, the J gene TRBJ1-5; 8 nucleotides align to TRBD1. The CDR3 runs 13 residues. From germline, CDR1 is SGHRS and CDR2 YFSETQ. The J segment lost 5 bases and the V segment lost 4 bases, leaving 2 bases of the junction unmatched. The CDR3 reads CASSPQGDQPQHF. DNA of the CDR3: TGCGCCAGCAGCCCACAGGGGGATCAGCCCCAGCATTTT.

The chain is built from TRBV30 and TRBJ1-2; D uncertain. CDR1 and CDR2 (germline): GTSNPN, SVGIG (reference sequence). This CDR3 comprises 13 residues. V was trimmed by 0 bases and J by 4 bases, leaving 9 bases between them. Here the CDR3 DNA reads TGTGCCTGGAGTGTAAACGGACGCTATGGCTACACCTTC. Amino acids: CAWSVNGRYGYTF.

V and J are TRBV5-1 and TRBJ2-7; D unresolved. The length of the CDR3 is 13 residues. Deletions cut 0 bases from V and 10 bases from J, with 14 bases between. Germline CDR1 and CDR2: SGHRS and YFSETQ. The CDR3 DNA sequence: TGCGCCAGCAGCTTGGAGGGCCAGAAGGTCCAGTACTTC. Translating gives CASSLEGQKVQYF.

The J gene is TRBJ2-4, the V gene TRBV7-9, with TRBD1 matching over 11 bases. Germline assignment: CDR1 SEHNR and CDR2 FQNEAQ (reference sequence). The ends lost 6 bases at V and 6 bases at J; junction bases unmatched: 7. The CDR3 sequence is 15 residues long. CDR3 nucleotides: TGTGCCAGCAGAACCACGGGACAGGGGGGAAACATTCAGTACTTC. Translated: CASRTTGQGGNIQYF. Full variable domain (remainder filled in from reference TRBV7-9 and TRBJ2-4): DTGVSQNPRHKITKRGQNVTFRCDPISEHNRLYWYRQTLGQGPEFLTYFQNEAQLEKSRLLSDRFSAERPKGSFSTLEIQRTEQGDSAMYLCASRTTGQGGNIQYFGAGTRLSVL.

The gene calls are TRBV19 and TRBJ1-3; D remains unclear. CDR1 and CDR2 from the germline V gene are LNHDA and SQIVND (reference sequence). V lost 7 bases to trimming and J lost 7 bases, with 20 bases between them. The CDR3 is 15 amino acids. CDR3 DNA: TGTGCCAGTACCCCTCGGGGTGTGGAGAGGAACACCATATATTTT. Amino acid sequence: CASTPRGVERNTIYF. Looking up the rest from reference TRBV19 and TRBJ1-3 gives the full variable domain: DGGITQSPKYLFRKEGQNVTLSCEQNLNHDAMYWYRQDPGQGLRLIYYSQIVNDFQKGDIAEGYSVSREKKESFPLTVTSAQKNPTAFYLCASTPRGVERNTIYFGEGSWLTVV.

This clone was counted a few times. The chain joins TRBV19 to TRBJ1-2, with D uncertain. From germline, CDR1 is LNHDA and CDR2 SQIVND (reference sequence). The CDR3 is 11 amino acids. Trimming removed 4 bases from V and 8 bases from J, with 8 bases in between. CDR3 region: CASSTGGGYTF. In DNA form, the CDR3 reads TGTGCCAGTAGTACCGGAGGAGGCTACACCTTC.

The chain uses TRBV14 and TRBJ2-1; 8 positions agree with TRBD2. The CDR3 contains 19 residues. The V and J ends lost 4 bases and 3 bases, in that order; junction bases with no gene match: 17. From germline, CDR1 is SGHDN and CDR2 FVKESK. CDR3 protein: CASSPSLGSGGLVYNEQFF. CDR3 sequence (DNA): TGTGCCAGCAGCCCTTCCCTCGGGAGCGGGGGCTTAGTCTACAATGAGCAGTTCTTC.

This CDR3 reads CASSLVAGAYNEQFF. Written as DNA, the CDR3 is TGTGCCAGCAGCTTAGTAGCCGGGGCCTACAATGAGCAGTTCTTC. V usage is TRBV11-1 and J usage is TRBJ2-1; a weak D match, TRBD2 (5 bases). From germline, CDR1 is SGHAT and CDR2 FQDESV (reference sequence). Trimming stripped 1 base from V and 2 bases from J, with 9 bases between. The CDR3 has 15 residues.

The chain is built from TRBV5-1 and TRBJ2-7; possible D gene TRBD1, 5 bases. V shed 0 bases and J shed 5 bases, with 9 bases lying between them. Germline lookup yields CDR1 SGHRS and CDR2 YFSETQ. The CDR3 consists of 13 residues. The CDR3 loop reads CASSLGRENEQYF. CDR3 DNA sequence: TGCGCCAGCAGCTTGGGCAGGGAAAACGAGCAGTACTTC.

The V call is TRBV28, the J call TRBJ2-3; D is unclear. The CDR3 runs 13 residues. Germline V gene data show CDR1 as MDHEN and CDR2 as SYDVKM. V dropped 8 bases and J dropped 0 bases, with 9 bases sitting between them. The CDR3 sequence: CASGNPSTDTQYF. CDR3 nucleotide sequence: TGTGCCAGCGGAAACCCTAGCACAGATACGCAGTATTTT.

The chain joins TRBV7-2 to TRBJ2-3, with D hard to call. The V gene lost 1 base and the J gene lost 3 bases, with 20 bases spanning the gap. Per the germline V gene, CDR1 is SGHTA and CDR2 is FQGNSA. This CDR3 region has 18 residues. CDR3 sequence: CASSLDGRSASATDTQYF. As DNA, the CDR3 is TGTGCCAGCAGCTTAGACGGCAGGTCAGCTAGTGCGACAGATACGCAGTATTTT.

The rearrangement links TRBV10-1 to TRBJ2-6; no definite D call. Germline V CDR1 and CDR2: WNHNN, SYGVQD (reference sequence). The length of the CDR3 is 17 residues. V was pared by 3 bases and J by 0 bases, with 12 bases between. The CDR3 sequence is CASSDKYKGSGANVLTF. DNA of the CDR3: TGCGCCAGCAGTGATAAGTATAAGGGCTCTGGGGCCAACGTCCTGACTTTC.

This chain joins TRBV4-1 and TRBJ2-7; 7 nucleotides align to TRBD1. The CDR3 contains 15 residues. Germline V gene sequence: CDR1 MGHRA, CDR2 YSYEKL. Losses at the gene ends were 0 bases for V and 3 bases for J; bases not matched to a gene: 5. CDR3: CASSQEMAGGYEQYF. Written as DNA, the CDR3 is TGCGCCAGCAGCCAAGAAATGGCAGGGGGCTACGAGCAGTACTTC.

This clone came up once. The chain joins TRBV19 to TRBJ2-1; maybe TRBD1 (6 bases). The germline CDR1 and CDR2 sequences are LNHDA and SQIVND (reference sequence). Trimming stripped 3 bases from V and 4 bases from J, with 10 bases between. The CDR3 runs to 14 residues. The CDR3 spells CASSITGTYNEQFF. CDR3 DNA: TGTGCCAGTAGTATCACAGGGACATACAATGAGCAGTTCTTC. The whole variable domain, remainder taken from reference TRBV19 and TRBJ2-1, is DGGITQSPKYLFRKEGQNVTLSCEQNLNHDAMYWYRQDPGQGLRLIYYSQIVNDFQKGDIAEGYSVSREKKESFPLTVTSAQKNPTAFYLCASSITGTYNEQFFGPGTRLTVL.